What follows describes a single T cell receptor (beta chain). Between the trimmed V and J ends, which lost 5 bases and 7 bases, there was a span of 17 bases. CDR1 and CDR2 (germline): MNHEY, SVGAGI. The CDR3 spans 14 residues. This entry is derived from a study of blood T cell repertoires in COVID-19. About the research overall: T cells, B-cell-depleted T cells, or PBMCs supplied cDNA or gDNA.

This table comes from immunoSEQ multiplex PCR, and its TCRdb copy is limited to in-frame clones, with some not included. The table records about 300,000 clones, about 88% of them present only once. Seattle enrolled patients during active infection and tracked them longitudinally. Sequenced sample: peripheral blood. The rearrangement joins TRBV6-5 to TRBJ1-2; D is possibly TRBD1 (6 bases). The TCR was taken from a human donor with COVID-19, enrolled during active disease. The donor label of this sample is uncertain. CDR3 region: CASSLRGGAVGYTF. The CDR3 DNA is TGTGCCAGCAGTCTGCGGGGGGGCGCCGTTGGCTACACCTTC.